These 10 T cell receptor beta chains share one sample of origin, sequenced in a study of T-cell reconstitution after alpha-beta-depleted transplantation in children. Preparation of the TCRbeta library involved a method that used unique molecular identifiers. A single record per CDR3 protein comes from TCRdb applying MiXCR to the PCR reads. The sample yields 80,000 or so distinct CDR3 sequences, 12% to 15% seen once. The sample here was PBMCs, mostly from graft donor cells, taken 180 days after TCRalphabeta/CD19-depleted stem cell transplant. These receptors were collected from a male patient aged 2-15 years who had a stem cell transplant for acute lymphoblastic leukemia, so the T cells may come from the graft donor.

The table lists this clonotype with a few counts. The rearrangement joins TRBV20-1 to TRBJ1-2; TRBD1 is a possible D gene (6 bases). Looked up from germline, CDR1 is DFQATT and CDR2 is SNEGSKA (reference sequence). The CDR3 has 13 residues. Trimming pared 3 bases from V and 1 base from J, leaving 9 bases between. CDR3 nucleotide sequence: TGCAGTGCTAGGACAGGCTTTAACTATGGCTACACCTTC. Translating it yields CSARTGFNYGYTF.

This clonotype has a handful of counts. The V call is TRBV6-1, the J call TRBJ1-3; D is uncertain. Germline V lookup: CDR1 MNHNS, CDR2 SASEGT. Trimming removed 6 bases from V and 4 bases from J, with 16 bases in between. The CDR3 spans 15 residues. CDR3 in DNA: TGTGCCAGCAGGCCCGTCCCTCGAGGGGGAAACACCATATATTTT. Translation: CASRPVPRGGNTIYF.

This clonotype turned up a few times. The chain couples TRBV27 to TRBJ2-3; 14 nucleotides match TRBD2. After removal of 5 bases from V and 5 bases from J, the junction contained 18 bases not matched to a gene. Looked up from germline, CDR1 is MNHEY and CDR2 is SMNVEV (reference sequence). This CDR3 is built from 20 residues. CDR3 nucleotides: TGTGCCAGCAGTCGCGGTGCAGCCTCGACTAGCGGGAGGGCCAGAGATACGCAGTATTTT. Its protein is CASSRGAASTSGRARDTQYF.

This clonotype was detected only a few times. The chain is built from TRBV20-1 and TRBJ2-1; 15 bases align to TRBD2. Germline V CDR1 and CDR2: DFQATT, SNEGSKA (reference sequence). This CDR3 comprises 17 residues. The junction had 10 bases not matched to a gene; V was cut back by 6 bases and J by 4 bases. CDR3 amino acids: CSAQGTSGGFGYNEQFF. CDR3 bases: TGCAGTGCCCAAGGGACTAGCGGGGGGTTCGGTTACAATGAGCAGTTCTTC.

The chain has TRBV2 and TRBJ2-7; weak D call: TRBD1 (6 bases). V was trimmed by 2 bases and J by 5 bases, leaving 13 bases between them. Germline CDR1 reads SNHLY; CDR2 reads FYNNEI. This CDR3 has 14 amino acids. The CDR3: CASSERYREHEQYF. For the CDR3, the DNA is TGTGCCAGCAGTGAACGATACAGGGAACACGAGCAGTACTTC.

This clonotype has just a few counts. The chain's CDR3 is CASSPWGAHPEAFF. The CDR3 DNA sequence: TGTGCCAGCTCACCATGGGGGGCGCACCCTGAAGCTTTCTTT. The chain has TRBV18 and TRBJ1-1; possibly TRBD1 for D (6 bases). Germline lookup yields CDR1 KGHSH and CDR2 LQKENI. The length of the CDR3 is 14 residues. V lost 2 bases to trimming and J lost 6 bases, with 13 bases between them.

This clonotype has ten or more counts. CDR3 sequence: CASSLSRADTQYF. CDR3 coding DNA: TGTGCCAGCAGCTTATCGAGGGCAGATACGCAGTATTTT. The V gene is TRBV7-2, the J gene TRBJ2-3; D might be TRBD2 (5 bases). Germline CDR1 reads SGHTA; CDR2 reads FQGNSA. This CDR3 has 13 amino acids. Trimming removed 2 bases at V and 4 bases at J, with 7 bases between.

The chain uses TRBV27 and TRBJ2-7, with unresolved D. This CDR3 region has 15 residues. Germline V gene sequence: CDR1 MNHEY, CDR2 SMNVEV (reference sequence). Trimming cost V 2 bases and J 4 bases, with 15 bases left between them. DNA of the CDR3: TGTGCCAGCAGTTTACACCGGCAGGCAACGTACGAGCAGTACTTC. Its translation: CASSLHRQATYEQYF.

The table lists this clonotype with many counts. V and J are TRBV5-1 and TRBJ2-2, with D perhaps given as TRBD1 or TRBD2 (5 bases each). Trimming pared 3 bases from V and 13 bases from J, leaving 16 bases between. The CDR3 spans 13 residues. Germline-derived CDR1 and CDR2 are SGHRS and YFSETQ. The CDR3 nucleotides read TGCGCCAGCAGCTCGGGACCCTCGGTTGGGCTGTTTTTT. Protein product: CASSSGPSVGLFF.

Only a few counts were recorded for this clonotype. This chain connects TRBV27 to TRBJ1-5; 10 bases are shared with TRBD1. The CDR3 consists of 18 residues. V shed 6 bases and J 1 base; nucleotides not matched to a gene: 12. Germline CDR1 is MNHEY and CDR2 is SMNVEV (reference sequence). The CDR3 DNA reads as TGTGCCAGCAGACGGACAGGGGGTAAGGTTCTAAGCAATCAGCCCCAGCATTTT. It codes for CASRRTGGKVLSNQPQHF.